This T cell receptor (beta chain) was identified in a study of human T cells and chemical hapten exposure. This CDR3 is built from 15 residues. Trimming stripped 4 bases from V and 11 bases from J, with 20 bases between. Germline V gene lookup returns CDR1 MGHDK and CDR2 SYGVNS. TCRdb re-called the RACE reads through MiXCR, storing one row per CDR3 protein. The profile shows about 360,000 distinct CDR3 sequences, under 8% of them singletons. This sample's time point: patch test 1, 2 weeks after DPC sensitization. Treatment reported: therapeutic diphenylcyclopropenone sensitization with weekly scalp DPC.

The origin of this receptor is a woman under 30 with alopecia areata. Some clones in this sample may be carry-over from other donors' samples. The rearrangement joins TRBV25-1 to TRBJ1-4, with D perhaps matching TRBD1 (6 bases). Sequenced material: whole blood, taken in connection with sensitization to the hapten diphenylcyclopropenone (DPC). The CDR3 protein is CASSVNRASTGKLFF. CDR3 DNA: TGTGCCAGCAGTGTTAACAGGGCCTCTACGGGGAAACTGTTTTTT.